The 15 T cell receptor beta chains below come from one sample, sequenced in a study of shared clonotypes between healthy human individuals. Sequencing used immunoSEQ multiplex PCR; TCRdb keeps in-frame clones, though not all of them. The sample contains millions of clones, 90% to 95% of which appear only once. The sequenced material came from naive CD4+ T cells from PBMCs. Subset here: CD45RA+ positively selected. These receptors were obtained from a man between 18 and 29 years old in good health. Some clones in this sample may be carry-over from other donors' samples.

This clone was seen once. The gene calls are TRBV23-1 and TRBJ1-2; no clear D. TRBV23-1 is filed as an ORF, its function uncertain. The CDR3 has 15 amino acids. Trimming removed 3 bases at V and 4 bases at J, with 15 bases between. The CDR3 reads CASSQHPPSGYGYTF. CDR3 DNA: TGCGCCAGCAGTCAGCATCCCCCGAGCGGCTATGGCTACACCTTC.

This chain uses TRBV12-1 with TRBJ2-3; the DNA was not used to check the table's D call, TRBD2. TRBV12-1 is assigned pseudogene status. CDR3 size: 13 residues. CDR3 DNA: TGTGCCAGCAGCTTTGCACGGAGAGATACGCAGTATTTT. Translation gives CASSFARRDTQYF.

This chain connects TRBV25-1 to TRBJ2-7; no clear D gene. Germline lookup yields CDR1 MGHDK and CDR2 SYGVNS. The CDR3 has 15 amino acids. Trimming left V 8 bases short and J 2 bases short, with 19 bases between. CDR3 sequence reads: CASAHRRSSTYEQYF. In DNA form, the CDR3 reads TGTGCCAGCGCTCATCGGCGTTCCTCCACCTACGAGCAGTACTTC.

The chain combines TRBV6-1 with TRBJ1-1, with 10 nucleotides matching TRBD1. The CDR3 is 13 amino acids. With 8 bases clipped from V and 5 bases from J, the junction kept 5 bases outside the gene matches. Germline loops: CDR1 MNHNS, CDR2 SASEGT. This chain's CDR3 is CASPRDRGTEAFF. The CDR3 DNA reads TGTGCCAGCCCCCGGGACAGGGGAACTGAAGCTTTCTTT.

The chain combines TRBV27 with TRBJ2-3, with TRBD2 matching over 9 bases. CDR1 is MNHEY, CDR2 SMNVEV, per germline (reference sequence). The J segment lost 5 bases and the V segment lost 4 bases, leaving 13 bases of the junction unmatched. CDR3 length: 17 amino acids. CDR3 coding DNA: TGTGCCAGCAGTTCCAGGATCGGCGGGAGGGGGAGAGATACGCAGTATTTT. Its translation: CASSSRIGGRGRDTQYF.

The chain recombines TRBV5-5 with TRBJ2-3, with 9 positions matching TRBD1. The germline V gene has CDR1 SGHKS and CDR2 YYEKEE (reference sequence). J was trimmed by 5 bases and V by 3 bases; bases with no gene match: 7. The CDR3 contains 15 residues. The CDR3 here is CASSSTGQGGDTQYF. CDR3 nucleotides: TGTGCCAGCAGCTCGACGGGACAGGGAGGAGATACGCAGTATTTT.

The chain carries TRBV6-1 and TRBJ1-5; D is unclear. Trimming pared 3 bases from V and 11 bases from J, leaving 14 bases between. Germline CDR1 MNHNS, CDR2 SASEGT. The CDR3 length is 13 residues. This CDR3 is CASSDEGRLSQHF. The CDR3 DNA reads as TGTGCCAGCAGTGATGAGGGTCGCCTGTCCCAGCATTTT.

The V call is TRBV5-4, the J call TRBJ2-5, with D unresolved. Germline V lookup: CDR1 SGHNT, CDR2 YYREEE (reference sequence). The V gene lost 4 bases and the J gene lost 1 base, with 11 bases spanning the gap. The CDR3 sequence is 14 residues long. The CDR3 DNA reads TGTGCCAGCAGCAGTCCCCGGGTCCAAGAGACCCAGTACTTC. This encodes CASSSPRVQETQYF.

The chain carries TRBV28 and TRBJ1-5; D might be TRBD1 (6 bases). V was trimmed by 3 bases and J by 6 bases, leaving 18 bases between them. Germline V CDR1 and CDR2: MDHEN, SYDVKM. This CDR3 has 16 residues. The CDR3 DNA is TGTGCCAGCAGTTTTTTGGGGGCAGGGAGAGCTCAGCCCCAGCATTTT. It yields the protein CASSFLGAGRAQPQHF.

The V gene is TRBV9, the J gene TRBJ2-7, with 8 positions matching TRBD2. Germline-derived CDR1 and CDR2 are SGDLS and YYNGEE. The junction had 8 bases not matched to a gene; V was cut back by 0 bases and J by 6 bases. This CDR3 spans 15 amino acids. CDR3 sequence (DNA): TGTGCCAGCAGCGTAGATGGTAGCGGGACCTCCGAGCAGTACTTC. It is translated as CASSVDGSGTSEQYF.

This clone was observed a handful of times. V and J are TRBV10-3 and TRBJ1-5, with D possibly TRBD1 on 6 matching bases. Germline V lookup: CDR1 ENHRY, CDR2 SYGVKD. Trimming removed 8 bases from V and 7 bases from J, with 12 bases in between. The CDR3 runs to 12 residues. Written as DNA, the CDR3 is TGTGCCATCCGACAGGAGGGGCAGCCCCAGCATTTT. Encoded protein: CAIRQEGQPQHF.

CDR3 in amino acids: CASSSTPSNYGYTF. In DNA, the CDR3 is TGTGCCAGCAGCTCGACACCTTCTAACTATGGCTACACCTTC. The chain joins TRBV7-3 to TRBJ1-2; D is uncertain. This CDR3 contains 14 residues. Trimming stripped 4 bases from V and 0 bases from J, with 9 bases between. Germline V gene data show CDR1 as SGHTA and CDR2 as FQGTGA.

J is TRBJ2-3 and V is TRBV10-3; 8 nucleotides agree with TRBD2. CDR1 is ENHRY, CDR2 SYGVKD, per germline. Trimming took 4 bases from V and 0 from J; bases not matched to a gene: 6. The CDR3 is 16 residues long. CDR3 DNA sequence: TGTGCCATCAGTGGCCCTACTAGCGGAAGCACAGATACGCAGTATTTT. Translating gives CAISGPTSGSTDTQYF.

The CDR3 nucleotides are TGTGCCAGCAGTTTCTTACAGGGGACGGGTAATGAAAAACTGTTTTTT. It is translated as CASSFLQGTGNEKLFF. The rearrangement uses TRBV28 and TRBJ1-4; 7 nucleotides line up with TRBD1. V trimming: 3 bases; J trimming: 4 bases; junction bases outside the gene matches: 8. This CDR3 is built from 16 residues. Germline V gives CDR1 MDHEN, CDR2 SYDVKM.

The DNA for the CDR3 is TGTGCCAGCAGCTCCTCAAGGGGCCTTGAGCAGTACTTC. It codes for CASSSSRGLEQYF. The V call is TRBV5-4, the J call TRBJ2-7, with a possible D match to TRBD1 (5 bases). Trimming cost V 3 bases and J 7 bases, with 14 bases left between them. CDR1 is SGHNT and CDR2 is YYREEE in the germline V gene (reference sequence). This CDR3 comprises 13 residues.